These 32 T cell receptor beta chains came from one sample sequenced in a study of blood T cell repertoires in COVID-19 (dated by TCRdb to about 2020). Receptors were amplified or captured by the immunoSEQ multiplex PCR assay. This immuneACCESS table, as held by TCRdb, lists in-frame sequences with V and J called but not all clones. Of the missing ones, under half trace to an unresolved V gene in checked studies; the others have no known cause. The sample includes 200,000 to 300,000 clones, with approximately 83% observed a single time. About 3.3% of the sample belongs to the ten largest clones. Sequenced: PBMCs or T cells enriched from blood (not recorded which). These TCRs come from a woman aged 35 to 49 with acute COVID-19.

The V and J genes are TRBV5-1 and TRBJ2-1; TRBD2 agrees at 14 bases. Germline CDR1 and CDR2: SGHRS and YFSETQ. The CDR3 is 16 amino acids. Trimming at V came to 4 bases and at J to 4 bases, leaving 4 bases not matched to a gene. In nucleotides, the CDR3 is TGCGCCAGCAGCCCGACTAGCGGGAGGGAATACAATGAGCAGTTCTTC. Its protein is CASSPTSGREYNEQFF.

The chain couples TRBV9 to TRBJ2-2; TRBD1 aligns across 7 bases. The CDR3 totals 15 residues. CDR1 is SGDLS and CDR2 is YYNGEE in the germline V gene. V shed 3 bases and J 5 bases; nucleotides not matched to a gene: 7. The CDR3 loop reads CASSDPGTATGELFF. The CDR3 DNA reads TGTGCCAGCAGCGACCCCGGGACAGCGACCGGGGAGCTGTTTTTT. The whole variable domain, filled in from reference TRBV9 and TRBJ2-2, reads DSGVTQTPKHLITATGQRVTLRCSPRSGDLSVYWYQQSLDQGLQFLIQYYNGEERAKGNILERFSAQQFPDLHSELNLSSLELGDSALYFCASSDPGTATGELFFGEGSRLTVL.

The rearrangement joins TRBV4-1 to TRBJ2-7; the D is unclear. The CDR3 loop spans 15 amino acids. From germline, CDR1 is MGHRA and CDR2 YSYEKL. V lost 1 base to trimming and J lost 3 bases, with 13 bases between them. This chain's CDR3 is CASSQASVGGYEQYF. The CDR3, as DNA: TGCGCCAGCAGCCAAGCTTCAGTTGGTGGCTACGAGCAGTACTTC.

The chain has TRBV7-9 and TRBJ2-3; 8 bases match TRBD2. Trimming at V came to 1 base and at J to 2 bases, leaving 2 bases not matched to a gene. CDR1 and CDR2 from the germline V gene are SEHNR and FQNEAQ (reference sequence). The CDR3 extends over 15 amino acids. CDR3 sequence: CASSLEAGATDTQYF. The CDR3 DNA is TGTGCCAGCAGCTTAGAAGCGGGAGCCACAGATACGCAGTATTTT. Looking up the rest from reference TRBV7-9 and TRBJ2-3 gives the full variable domain: DTGVSQNPRHKITKRGQNVTFRCDPISEHNRLYWYRQTLGQGPEFLTYFQNEAQLEKSRLLSDRFSAERPKGSFSTLEIQRTEQGDSAMYLCASSLEAGATDTQYFGPGTRLTVL.

This sequence joins TRBV18 and TRBJ2-2; D is unclear. This CDR3 comprises 16 residues. From germline, CDR1 is KGHSH and CDR2 LQKENI. V lost 6 bases and J lost 8, with 22 bases in between. The CDR3 is CASSPARQAVLGELFF. CDR3 sequence (DNA): TGTGCCAGCTCCCCAGCCCGCCAGGCCGTGCTGGGGGAGCTGTTTTTT.

The chain is built from TRBV24-1 and TRBJ2-1, with 7 bases fitting TRBD1. Germline loops: CDR1 KGHDR, CDR2 SFDVKD. V dropped 4 bases and J dropped 8; count of bases not matched to a gene: 10. The CDR3 is 15 residues long. Written as DNA, the CDR3 is TGTGCCACCAGTGACCCTGGACAGGTTCTCGATGAGCAGTTCTTC. This encodes CATSDPGQVLDEQFF.

The J gene is TRBJ1-2, the V gene TRBV5-4; weak D call: TRBD1 (6 bases). The germline V gene has CDR1 SGHNT and CDR2 YYREEE (reference sequence). V lost 6 bases and J lost 9, with 18 bases in between. This CDR3 is 13 amino acids long. As DNA, the CDR3 is TGTGCCAGCAAGCTTAGGGGGGGAGGTAGCTACACCTTC. The encoded protein is CASKLRGGGSYTF.

V gene TRBV7-2 combines with J gene TRBJ1-3, with 7 bases aligning to TRBD1. The CDR3 has 15 amino acids. With 5 bases clipped from V and 0 bases from J, the junction kept 4 bases outside the gene matches. Germline CDR1 and CDR2: SGHTA and FQGNSA. The CDR3 loop reads CASSRDRPSGNTIYF. The CDR3 DNA follows: TGTGCCAGCAGCCGGGACAGACCCTCTGGAAACACCATATATTTT.

This chain joins TRBV29-1 and TRBJ1-1, with D hard to call. Between the trimmed V and J ends, which lost 8 bases and 8 bases, there was a span of 15 bases. Germline loops: CDR1 SQVTM, CDR2 ANQGSEA. This CDR3 has 11 residues. The CDR3 sequence is CSFSKEKEAFF. The CDR3 nucleotides read TGCAGCTTCTCCAAAGAGAAGGAAGCTTTCTTT.

V usage is TRBV19 and J usage is TRBJ1-1; D call uncertain. V gave up 0 bases and J gave up 2 bases, with 7 bases separating them. Germline values: CDR1 LNHDA, CDR2 SQIVND (reference sequence). The CDR3 consists of 14 residues. CDR3 residues: CASSIDFLNTEAFF. The CDR3 DNA reads as TGTGCCAGTAGTATAGATTTTTTAAACACTGAAGCTTTCTTT.

The rearrangement joins TRBV7-6 to TRBJ2-3, with TRBD2 matching 7 bases. The CDR3 contains 15 residues. J lost 4 bases, V lost 5 bases, and 9 bases had no gene match. The V gene's germline CDR1 is SGHVS and CDR2 FNYEAQ. The CDR3 is CASSNVAGRPDTQYF. CDR3 sequence (DNA): TGTGCCAGCAGCAACGTAGCGGGCCGTCCAGATACGCAGTATTTT.

The chain couples TRBV7-2 to TRBJ2-7; 9 nucleotides agree with TRBD2. The J segment lost 10 bases and the V segment lost 2 bases, leaving 6 bases of the junction unmatched. CDR1 and CDR2 (germline): SGHTA, FQGNSA. This CDR3 is 13 amino acids long. This chain's CDR3 is CASSLIAGVEQYF. The CDR3 DNA reads as TGTGCCAGCAGCTTAATAGCGGGAGTAGAACAGTACTTC.

The chain employs TRBV11-3 and TRBJ2-2, with 9 bases fitting TRBD1. The germline V gene encodes CDR1 SGHNT and CDR2 YENEEA. The CDR3 covers 17 residues. V gave up 1 base and J gave up 0 bases; unmatched junction bases: 3. The CDR3 here is CASSLGWDRANTGELFF. CDR3 bases: TGTGCCAGCAGCTTAGGATGGGACAGGGCGAACACCGGGGAGCTGTTTTTT.

This clone was counted a few times. The CDR3 region has the DNA TGTGCCAGTGGCAGGGGCGGAAAAGTCACAGATACGCAGTATTTT. Translation: CASGRGGKVTDTQYF. The chain joins TRBV2 to TRBJ2-3; weak D call: TRBD1 (6 bases). V lost 9 bases and J 2 bases, leaving 18 bases between the germline ends. Germline assignment: CDR1 SNHLY and CDR2 FYNNEI. This CDR3 is built from 15 residues.

The chain carries TRBV15 and TRBJ1-2; no reliable D call. CDR3 length: 15 residues. Germline lookup yields CDR1 LNHNV and CDR2 YYDKDF (reference sequence). V lost 1 base and J lost 6, with 15 bases in between. CDR3 sequence: CATSRGLRYGDGYTF. The CDR3 region has the DNA TGTGCCACCAGCAGAGGTCTTCGCTACGGGGATGGCTACACCTTC. The full variable domain, in which reference TRBV15 and TRBJ1-2 provide the parts outside the CDR3, is DAMVIQNPRYQVTQFGKPVTLSCSQTLNHNVMYWYQQKSSQAPKLLFHYYDKDFNNEADTPDNFQSRRPNTSFCFLDIRSPGLGDTAMYLCATSRGLRYGDGYTFGSGTRLTVV.

The V gene is TRBV3-1 (or the pseudogene TRBV3-2), the J gene TRBJ2-2; 9 bases are a match to TRBD2. Trimming took 4 bases from V and 8 from J; bases not matched to a gene: 5. The length of the CDR3 is 14 residues. In germline, CDR1 is LGHDT, CDR2 YNNKEL (reference sequence). CDR3 nucleotides: TGTGCCAGCAGCCGGCGGGAGGGCCCTGGGGAGCTGTTTTTT. This gives the protein CASSRREGPGELFF.

The chain carries TRBV24-1 and TRBJ2-2; 16 positions agree with TRBD2. V was clipped by 5 bases and J by 4 bases; unmatched bases: 15. Germline CDR1 and CDR2: KGHDR and SFDVKD. The CDR3 loop spans 21 amino acids. In nucleotides, the CDR3 is TGTGCCACCAGTGCCCAGCGGGGGACTAGCGGGAGGGCCTCGGGCACCGGGGAGCTGTTTTTT. It encodes CATSAQRGTSGRASGTGELFF.

The genes are TRBV6-7 and TRBJ1-6, with a weak D call TRBD1 (5 bases). TRBV6-7 is marked as an open reading frame, function uncertain. The ends were cut back, 11 bases at V and 9 bases at J, with 14 bases in the middle. The CDR3 extends over 12 amino acids. In DNA, the CDR3 is TGTGCCCCCTGCGGAGGGGTTTCACCCCTCCACTTT. It yields the protein CAPCGGVSPLHF.

The table lists this clone with a few counts. The chain has TRBV9 and TRBJ1-1; the D is unclear. Germline values: CDR1 SGDLS, CDR2 YYNGEE. This CDR3 comprises 12 residues. V shed 7 bases and J shed 7 bases, with 14 bases lying between them. The CDR3 reads CASARVDNEAFF. CDR3 DNA sequence: TGTGCCAGCGCCCGAGTAGACAATGAAGCTTTCTTT.

V gene TRBV7-8 combines with J gene TRBJ1-5, with TRBD1 matching 9 bases. CDR3 length: 14 amino acids. The junction had 1 base not matched to a gene; V was cut back by 5 bases and J by 2 bases. Germline V lookup: CDR1 SGHVS, CDR2 FQNEAQ. The CDR3 region has the DNA TGTGCCAGCAGCGGGGACAGGGGCAATCAGCCCCAGCATTTT. This encodes CASSGDRGNQPQHF.

The chain recombines TRBV6-2 or TRBV6-3 with TRBJ1-1, with D hard to call. Trimming pared 4 bases from V and 7 bases from J, leaving 10 bases between. The CDR3 extends over 12 amino acids. Germline CDR1 reads MNHEY; CDR2 reads SVGEGT. The CDR3 nucleotides read TGTGCCAGCAGTTTGAGCGGTATTGAAGCTTTCTTT. Translated, it gives CASSLSGIEAFF.

This chain links TRBV16 with TRBJ1-1; possible D gene TRBD1, 6 bases. CDR3 length: 13 residues. Between the trimmed V and J ends, which lost 3 bases and 5 bases, there was a span of 10 bases. Germline V lookup: CDR1 KGHSY, CDR2 FQNENV. Here the CDR3 reads CASSQGGHTEAFF. CDR3 sequence (DNA): TGTGCCAGCAGCCAGGGGGGGCATACTGAAGCTTTCTTT.

V gene TRBV7-3 combines with J gene TRBJ2-1; 9 bases match TRBD2. The length of the CDR3 is 16 residues. The V gene's germline CDR1 is SGHTA and CDR2 FQGTGA. Trimming at V came to 5 bases and at J to 9 bases, leaving 14 bases not matched to a gene. Here the CDR3 reads CASSPSRLAAFGEQFF. The CDR3 bases are TGTGCCAGCAGCCCATCTAGACTAGCGGCCTTCGGTGAGCAGTTCTTC.

This chain links TRBV11-2 with TRBJ1-1; 8 nucleotides line up with TRBD1. CDR1 is SGHAT, CDR2 FQNNGV, per germline. The CDR3 contains 14 residues. V dropped 5 bases and J dropped 1; count of bases not matched to a gene: 3. CDR3 in amino acids: CASSRGQGNTEAFF. CDR3 in DNA: TGTGCCAGCAGCAGAGGACAGGGGAACACTGAAGCTTTCTTT.

The DNA for the CDR3 is TGCAGCGTTGAAACAGGGACCACTGAAGCTTTCTTT. Protein: CSVETGTTEAFF. J is TRBJ1-1 and V is TRBV29-1; D may be TRBD1 (6 bases). Per the germline V gene, CDR1 is SQVTM and CDR2 is ANQGSEA. The CDR3 has 12 amino acids. V shed 2 bases and J shed 4 bases, with 8 bases lying between them.

This clone was seen just once. The rearrangement uses TRBV13 and TRBJ1-6; tentatively, D is TRBD1 (6 bases). Germline V gene lookup returns CDR1 PRHDT and CDR2 FYEKMQ (reference sequence). The CDR3 spans 15 residues. V was trimmed by 4 bases and J by 4 bases, leaving 11 bases between them. This chain's CDR3 is CASSSQGKYNSPLHF. The CDR3, as DNA: TGTGCCAGCAGCTCTCAGGGGAAGTATAATTCACCCCTCCACTTT.

This clone appeared many times. V is TRBV5-1 and J is TRBJ2-1; weak D call: TRBD2 (5 bases). V was pared by 0 bases and J by 7 bases, with 14 bases between. CDR1 SGHRS and CDR2 YFSETQ come from the germline V gene. The CDR3 extends over 15 amino acids. CDR3 protein: CASSLGGSAVNEQFF. The DNA of the CDR3 is TGCGCCAGCAGCTTGGGCGGGTCGGCTGTTAATGAGCAGTTCTTC.

The J gene is TRBJ1-5, the V gene TRBV7-8; 8 nucleotides agree with TRBD1. V lost 1 base, J lost 4 bases, and 3 bases stayed unmatched. The CDR3 is 15 amino acids. CDR1 and CDR2 from the germline V gene are SGHVS and FQNEAQ. The CDR3 spells CASSLEQGANQPQHF. The CDR3 DNA follows: TGTGCCAGCAGCTTAGAGCAGGGGGCAAATCAGCCCCAGCATTTT.

The J gene is TRBJ2-7, the V gene TRBV4-2; TRBD2 matches 10 bases. The CDR3 runs to 15 residues. The germline gives CDR1 LGHNA, CDR2 YNFKEQ. J lost 6 bases, V lost 1 base, and 6 bases had no gene match. This chain's CDR3 is CASSQVTSGVAEQYF. CDR3 bases: TGTGCCAGCAGCCAAGTAACTAGCGGGGTAGCCGAGCAGTACTTC.

The table lists this clone with many counts. V usage is TRBV24-1 and J usage is TRBJ2-1; TRBD2 aligns across 13 bases. V lost 3 bases to trimming and J lost 6 bases; unmatched junction nucleotides: 7. This CDR3 is 17 amino acids long. Germline-derived CDR1 and CDR2 are KGHDR and SFDVKD. Here the CDR3 DNA reads TGTGCCACCAGTGATCACCGGACTAGCGGGAGTCGCAATGAGCAGTTCTTC. This codes for CATSDHRTSGSRNEQFF.

J is TRBJ2-3 and V is TRBV11-3; TRBD2 aligns across 11 bases. The CDR3 length is 17 residues. V shed 5 bases and J 3 bases; nucleotides not matched to a gene: 10. Looked up from germline, CDR1 is SGHNT and CDR2 is YENEEA. The DNA of the CDR3 is TGTGCCAGCAGCCACACCCGACTAGCGGGATGGACAGATACGCAGTATTTT. It is translated as CASSHTRLAGWTDTQYF. The full variable domain, its missing parts supplied by reference TRBV11-3 and TRBJ2-3, is EAGVVQSPRYKIIEKKQPVAFWCNPISGHNTLYWYLQNLGQGPELLIRYENEEAVDDSQLPKDRFSAERLKGVDSTLKIQPAELGDSAVYLCASSHTRLAGWTDTQYFGPGTRLTVL.

The genes are TRBV11-2 and TRBJ1-6, with TRBD1 identical over 9 bases. The germline V gene encodes CDR1 SGHAT and CDR2 FQNNGV. The CDR3 has 14 amino acids. V dropped 5 bases and J dropped 14; count of bases not matched to a gene: 10. Here the CDR3 DNA reads TGTGCCAGCAGCCCCGACAGGGGGGTTTGGGCCCTCCACTTT. Translation gives CASSPDRGVWALHF.